A single sample gave rise to the 28 T cell receptor beta chains below, sequenced in a study of technical replicates of blood from several donors. TCRdb keeps only in-frame clones here, not all; method: immunoSEQ multiplex PCR. The sample holds 35,000 to 50,000 clones, about 96% seen once. The source material was T cells isolated from PBMCs. Receptor source: a human donor in good health.

V usage is TRBV19 and J usage is TRBJ1-2; 9 nucleotides agree with TRBD1. The CDR3 spans 14 residues. J lost 5 bases, V lost 3 bases, and 4 bases had no gene match. The germline V gene has CDR1 LNHDA and CDR2 SQIVND (reference sequence). CDR3: CASSMPGQGYGYTF. The CDR3 DNA sequence: TGTGCCAGTAGTATGCCGGGACAGGGATATGGCTACACCTTC.

V and J are TRBV29-1 and TRBJ2-1; no clear D. This CDR3 is built from 12 residues. The germline V and J ends were trimmed by 2 bases and 9 bases, with 11 bases remaining between them. Looked up from germline, CDR1 is SQVTM and CDR2 is ANQGSEA. In DNA form, the CDR3 reads TGCAGCGTTGAAATCACGAGGAGTGAGCAGTTCTTC. Its protein is CSVEITRSEQFF.

This clone was found a few times. The rearrangement uses TRBV7-9 and TRBJ2-7; TRBD1 aligns across 7 bases. Germline-derived CDR1 and CDR2 are SEHNR and FQNEAQ (reference sequence). V dropped 4 bases and J dropped 6; count of bases not matched to a gene: 0. The CDR3 runs 11 residues. The CDR3 bases are TGTGCCAGCAGCTCAGGGGGCGAGCAGTACTTC. Amino acid sequence: CASSSGGEQYF.

The V call is TRBV5-1, the J call TRBJ2-7; 12 bases map to TRBD2. CDR3 length equals 17 residues. V gave up 4 bases and J gave up 3 bases; unmatched junction bases: 11. CDR1 is SGHRS, CDR2 YFSETQ, per germline. The CDR3 DNA sequence: TGCGCCAGCAGCCCAGGGACTAGCGGGTTAGTTCTCTACGAGCAGTACTTC. Protein product: CASSPGTSGLVLYEQYF.

The genes are TRBV9 and TRBJ2-7; the D gene is possibly TRBD2 (6 bases). This CDR3 is 15 amino acids long. V lost 3 bases and J lost 2, with 15 bases in between. CDR1 is SGDLS, CDR2 YYNGEE, per germline. Here the CDR3 reads CASSASGTGTYEQYF. The CDR3 DNA is TGTGCCAGCAGCGCGTCCGGGACTGGTACCTACGAGCAGTACTTC.

V is TRBV6-5 and J is TRBJ2-5; D remains ambiguous. Trimming removed 11 bases at V and 6 bases at J, with 16 bases between. The CDR3 contains 12 residues. The germline CDR1 and CDR2 sequences are MNHEY and SVGAGI. The CDR3 reads CAAQAFGKTQYF. The CDR3 coding sequence is TGTGCCGCGCAGGCCTTTGGCAAGACCCAGTACTTC.

The chain has TRBV7-9 and TRBJ2-5, with TRBD1 as a possible D gene (6 bases). Germline V gene sequence: CDR1 SEHNR, CDR2 FQNEAQ (reference sequence). Trimming removed 5 bases at V and 2 bases at J, with 12 bases between. CDR3 length: 14 residues. For the CDR3, the DNA is TGTGCCAGCAGCATCCGGGACACTCAAGAGACCCAGTACTTC. Its protein product is CASSIRDTQETQYF. Complete variable domain (other parts from reference TRBV7-9 and TRBJ2-5): DTGVSQNPRHKITKRGQNVTFRCDPISEHNRLYWYRQTLGQGPEFLTYFQNEAQLEKSRLLSDRFSAERPKGSFSTLEIQRTEQGDSAMYLCASSIRDTQETQYFGPGTRLLVL.

The chain is built from TRBV30 and TRBJ1-5, with 7 bases matching TRBD1. The V and J ends lost 3 bases and 3 bases, in that order; junction bases with no gene match: 5. The CDR3 is made up of 14 amino acids. The germline V gene has CDR1 GTSNPN and CDR2 SVGIG (reference sequence). CDR3 sequence (DNA): TGTGCCTGGAGGGGGGACAGACCCAATCAGCCCCAGCATTTT. The encoded protein is CAWRGDRPNQPQHF.

The chain combines TRBV7-2 with TRBJ2-2; 12 bases agree with TRBD2. The CDR3 is 17 amino acids. V gave up 5 bases and J gave up 5 bases; unmatched junction bases: 9. CDR1 is SGHTA, CDR2 FQGNSA, per germline. For the CDR3, the DNA is TGTGCCAGCAGCGCGCGACTAGCGGGAGTTCGAACCGGGGAGCTGTTTTTT. Its protein is CASSARLAGVRTGELFF.

This chain links TRBV4-3 with TRBJ1-1, with a possible D match to TRBD1 (5 bases). Germline CDR1 and CDR2: LGHNA and YSLEER. The CDR3 loop spans 15 amino acids. V was clipped by 3 bases and J by 0 bases, with 11 bases between them. The CDR3 coding sequence is TGCGCCAGCAGCCAGGGTCGACAGATGAACACTGAAGCTTTCTTT. Encoded protein: CASSQGRQMNTEAFF.

This clone appeared once. Here the CDR3 reads CSVDVVGRGTGELFF. The CDR3 DNA reads TGCAGCGTTGATGTTGTGGGAAGGGGCACCGGGGAGCTGTTTTTT. The rearrangement links TRBV29-1 to TRBJ2-2; D perhaps matches TRBD1 (5 bases). Trimming shortened V by 3 bases and J by 4 bases, and 15 bases separated the two germline ends. Germline V CDR1 and CDR2: SQVTM, ANQGSEA. The CDR3 covers 15 residues.

This clone was counted once. J is TRBJ1-4 and V is TRBV6-5, with 11 bases matching TRBD1. Germline CDR1 MNHEY, CDR2 SVGAGI. The CDR3 is 15 amino acids. The trim removed 1 base at V and 7 bases at J, leaving 2 bases unmatched. The CDR3 here is CASSYWGQGGEKLFF. CDR3 DNA: TGTGCCAGCAGTTACTGGGGACAGGGGGGTGAAAAACTGTTTTTT.

The genes are TRBV30 and TRBJ1-5, with no clear D. Trimming took off 2 bases at V and 7 bases at J, with 12 bases between the two ends. The CDR3 totals 13 residues. Germline loops: CDR1 GTSNPN, CDR2 SVGIG (reference sequence). The CDR3 sequence is CAWSFAVGQPQHF. CDR3 nucleotide sequence: TGTGCCTGGAGTTTTGCGGTAGGACAGCCCCAGCATTTT.

The V and J genes are TRBV5-1 and TRBJ2-1, with no clear D. The CDR3 totals 12 residues. Per the germline V gene, CDR1 is SGHRS and CDR2 is YFSETQ. V lost 0 bases and J lost 9, with 7 bases in between. CDR3: CASSLGAGEQFF. The CDR3 region has the DNA TGCGCCAGCAGCTTGGGGGCAGGTGAGCAGTTCTTC.

The V call is TRBV7-9, the J call TRBJ2-5; 13 bases agree with TRBD2. The germline V gene has CDR1 SEHNR and CDR2 FQNEAQ (reference sequence). The CDR3 totals 17 residues. Trimming removed 2 bases from V and 3 bases from J; junction bases left unmatched: 6. Here the CDR3 DNA reads TGTGCCAGCAGCTTACCCCTAGGACTAGCGGGAGAAGAGACCCAGTACTTC. This gives the protein CASSLPLGLAGEETQYF.

Only one count was recorded for this clone. The chain uses TRBV11-2 and TRBJ1-2; 7 bases agree with TRBD1. This CDR3 comprises 13 residues. V shed 6 bases, J shed 5 bases, and the junction held 6 bases outside the gene matches. Germline V gene lookup returns CDR1 SGHAT and CDR2 FQNNGV. The CDR3 nucleotides are TGTGCCAGCAGTCCTGACAGGGCTTATGGCTACACCTTC. Encoded protein: CASSPDRAYGYTF.

The chain's CDR3 is CATSREEVREGYTF. CDR3 DNA: TGTGCCACCAGCAGAGAGGAAGTTCGGGAGGGCTACACCTTC. The chain is built from TRBV15 and TRBJ1-2; the D is unclear. The germline V and J ends were trimmed by 0 bases and 8 bases, with 13 bases remaining between them. The CDR3 is made up of 14 amino acids. Germline V gene data show CDR1 as LNHNV and CDR2 as YYDKDF (reference sequence).

The chain uses TRBV6-1 and TRBJ1-3; 10 positions agree with TRBD1. Germline CDR1 reads MNHNS; CDR2 reads SASEGT. J lost 1 base, V lost 2 bases, and 2 bases had no gene match. CDR3 size: 16 residues. The CDR3 sequence is CASSEPGQGSGNTIYF. CDR3 bases: TGTGCCAGCAGTGAACCGGGACAGGGGTCTGGAAACACCATATATTTT.

The CDR3: CASRRQGASNEKLFF. CDR3 DNA: TGTGCCAGCAGGAGACAGGGGGCCTCTAATGAAAAACTGTTTTTT. This chain connects TRBV27 to TRBJ1-4, with 10 bases identical to TRBD1. This CDR3 has 15 amino acids. Trimming at V came to 6 bases and at J to 3 bases, leaving 4 bases not matched to a gene. The V gene's germline CDR1 is MNHEY and CDR2 SMNVEV (reference sequence).

V and J are TRBV9 and TRBJ1-2; unclear D gene. V was shortened by 4 bases and J by 8 bases, with 12 bases between the two germline ends. The CDR3 has 12 residues. Germline CDR1 SGDLS, CDR2 YYNGEE. The CDR3 region has the DNA TGTGCCAGCAGCCCTGGTCCCAGGGGCTACACCTTC. Its translation is CASSPGPRGYTF.

The V gene is TRBV28, the J gene TRBJ2-3; weak D call: TRBD1 (6 bases). The CDR3 sequence is 17 residues long. Trimming took 5 bases from V and 3 from J, leaving 21 bases between them. From germline, CDR1 is MDHEN and CDR2 SYDVKM. For the CDR3, the DNA is TGTGCCAGCAGTCTACCCGTAACAGGGTCTAGAACAGATACGCAGTATTTT. Protein product: CASSLPVTGSRTDTQYF.

The chain carries TRBV7-2 and TRBJ2-1; D gene uncertain. The CDR3 consists of 12 residues. Germline V gives CDR1 SGHTA, CDR2 FQGNSA. The V gene lost 5 bases and the J gene lost 4 bases, with 6 bases spanning the gap. The CDR3 DNA is TGTGCCAGCAGCCTCTCGTACAATGAGCAGTTCTTC. As protein: CASSLSYNEQFF. Complete variable domain (other parts from reference TRBV7-2 and TRBJ2-1): GAGVSQSPSNKVTEKGKDVELRCDPISGHTALYWYRQSLGQGLEFLIYFQGNSAPDKSGLPSDRFSAERTGGSVSTLTIQRTQQEDSAVYLCASSLSYNEQFFGPGTRLTVL.

V is TRBV18 and J is TRBJ1-1; D gene uncertain. CDR1 and CDR2 (germline): KGHSH, LQKENI. The CDR3 runs to 14 residues. V dropped 4 bases and J dropped 6 bases, with 15 bases sitting between them. The CDR3 region has the DNA TGTGCCAGCTCACGTGAGGGCCCCCGGTCTGAAGCTTTCTTT. It specifies CASSREGPRSEAFF.

The rearrangement uses TRBV5-4 and TRBJ2-2, with D unclear. Germline V CDR1 and CDR2: SGHNT, YYREEE (reference sequence). The CDR3 length is 13 residues. The CDR3 bases are TGTGCAGCATATATCGCGAACACCGGGGAGCTGTTTTTT. Its protein is CAAYIANTGELFF.

The V gene is TRBV30, the J gene TRBJ2-7; 12 bases line up with TRBD2. The CDR3 is 13 amino acids. Germline assignment: CDR1 GTSNPN and CDR2 SVGIG (reference sequence). V gave up 6 bases and J gave up 4 bases; unmatched junction bases: 4. CDR3 nucleotides: TGTGCCTGCGTCCTAGCGGGAGGGTACGAGCAGTACTTC. This codes for CACVLAGGYEQYF.

The chain employs TRBV28 and TRBJ2-7; D is perhaps TRBD2 (6 bases). V was trimmed by 6 bases and J by 3 bases, leaving 15 bases between them. The germline gives CDR1 MDHEN, CDR2 SYDVKM. The CDR3 is made up of 14 amino acids. CDR3 DNA: TGTGCCAGCAGCGTGGGAGGAGTCAGCTACGAGCAGTACTTC. It translates to CASSVGGVSYEQYF.

The chain has TRBV5-1 and TRBJ2-7; 11 positions agree with TRBD2. Germline V CDR1 and CDR2: SGHRS, YFSETQ. CDR3 size: 15 residues. V was pared by 2 bases and J by 6 bases, with 7 bases of the junction left unmatched. In DNA, the CDR3 is TGCGCCAGCAGCTTCCAACTTAGCGGGAGGGTCGAGCAGTACTTC. It encodes CASSFQLSGRVEQYF.

V usage is TRBV9 and J usage is TRBJ2-5, with D possibly matching TRBD2 (5 bases). The V and J ends lost 3 bases and 0 bases respectively, with 12 bases between them. The CDR3 runs to 15 residues. Germline V CDR1 and CDR2: SGDLS, YYNGEE. Here the CDR3 reads CASSGSGLYQETQYF. DNA for the CDR3: TGTGCCAGCAGCGGGAGCGGTTTGTACCAAGAGACCCAGTACTTC. The variable domain in full, completed from reference TRBV9 and TRBJ2-5, reads DSGVTQTPKHLITATGQRVTLRCSPRSGDLSVYWYQQSLDQGLQFLIQYYNGEERAKGNILERFSAQQFPDLHSELNLSSLELGDSALYFCASSGSGLYQETQYFGPGTRLLVL.